The 29 T cell receptor beta chains below were found in one sample sequenced in a study of T cell responses to AZD1222 COVID-19 vaccine. TCRdb's table, derived via immunoSEQ multiplex PCR, lists solely in-frame clones and lacks some. The table has some 160,000 clones, 85% to 95% seen once. Sequencing used peripheral blood, obtained on day 0 of AZD1222 vaccination. All receptors come from an adult in good health.

The rearrangement links TRBV7-9 to TRBJ2-7; D remains unclear. V dropped 1 base and J dropped 3 bases, with 13 bases sitting between them. The germline gives CDR1 SEHNR, CDR2 FQNEAQ (reference sequence). This CDR3 has 15 residues. In DNA, the CDR3 is TGTGCCAGCAGCTTAGGGGGTCGTACCCGCTACGAGCAGTACTTC. Translation: CASSLGGRTRYEQYF.

This clone was seen only once. The V call is TRBV7-2, the J call TRBJ1-5; possible D gene TRBD1, 5 bases. The V and J ends lost 0 bases and 6 bases respectively, with 15 bases between them. Per the germline V gene, CDR1 is SGHTA and CDR2 is FQGNSA. The CDR3 loop spans 16 amino acids. For the CDR3, the DNA is TGTGCCAGCAGCTTAGCTGGGGGGTCGCTTAGTCAGCCCCAGCATTTT. Translating gives CASSLAGGSLSQPQHF.

V is TRBV30 and J is TRBJ2-2, with D uncertain. This CDR3 has 12 residues. Germline-derived CDR1 and CDR2 are GTSNPN and SVGIG (reference sequence). Trimming removed 4 bases at V and 4 bases at J, with 7 bases between. This CDR3 is CAWNTITGELFF. In nucleotides, the CDR3 is TGTGCCTGGAACACGATCACCGGGGAGCTGTTTTTT. Supplemented by reference TRBV30 and TRBJ2-2, the full variable domain reads SQTIHQWPATLVQPVGSPLSLECTVEGTSNPNLYWYRQAAGRGLQLLFYSVGIGQISSEVPQNLSASRPQDRQFILSSKKLLLSDSGFYLCAWNTITGELFFGEGSRLTVL.

The chain recombines TRBV6-1 with TRBJ2-7; 7 bases agree with TRBD2. The V segment lost 5 bases and the J segment 4 bases; nucleotides outside the gene matches: 5. Germline CDR1 is MNHNS and CDR2 is SASEGT. The CDR3 length is 13 residues. DNA for the CDR3: TGTGCCAGCAGTACGGGACTAAGGTACGAGCAGTACTTC. Translating gives CASSTGLRYEQYF.

The CDR3 DNA sequence: TGTGCCAGCAGCCAAGCTAGGGGGACTAGTATGGATACGCAGTATTTT. Translating it yields CASSQARGTSMDTQYF. V and J are TRBV4-2 and TRBJ2-3; 8 nucleotides line up with TRBD2. V shed 1 base, J shed 6 bases, and the junction held 9 bases outside the gene matches. The CDR3 has 16 residues. CDR1 and CDR2 from the germline V gene are LGHNA and YNFKEQ.

This sequence joins TRBV12-3 or TRBV12-4 and TRBJ1-2; D perhaps matches TRBD1 (5 bases). CDR3 length equals 11 residues. The germline V and J ends were trimmed by 4 bases and 5 bases, with 5 bases remaining between them. In nucleotides, the CDR3 is TGTGCCAGCAGTTGGGGGTATGGCTACACCTTC. Amino acids: CASSWGYGYTF.

The chain recombines TRBV11-3 with TRBJ2-2; no definite D call. There are 17 residues in the CDR3. The V gene's germline CDR1 is SGHNT and CDR2 YENEEA. V was pared by 1 base and J by 5 bases, with 17 bases between. CDR3 nucleotides: TGTGCCAGCAGCTTAGCGGCTAAGAGAAGACGGACCGGGGAGCTGTTTTTT. This sequence encodes CASSLAAKRRRTGELFF.

This chain joins TRBV2 and TRBJ1-1; possibly TRBD1 for D (5 bases). V dropped 8 bases and J dropped 2 bases, with 12 bases sitting between them. Germline-derived CDR1 and CDR2 are SNHLY and FYNNEI. This CDR3 is 13 amino acids long. For the CDR3, the DNA is TGTGCCAGCGGGGCGGAGAAAAACACTGAAGCTTTCTTT. The encoded protein is CASGAEKNTEAFF.

The chain combines TRBV5-1 with TRBJ2-7; no reliable D call. The V and J ends lost 0 bases and 5 bases respectively, with 3 bases between them. Per the germline V gene, CDR1 is SGHRS and CDR2 is YFSETQ. The length of the CDR3 is 11 residues. The CDR3 sequence: CASSLENEQYF. CDR3 bases: TGCGCCAGCAGCTTGGAGAACGAGCAGTACTTC. The full variable domain, in which reference TRBV5-1 and TRBJ2-7 provide the parts outside the CDR3, is KAGVTQTPRYLIKTRGQQVTLSCSPISGHRSVSWYQQTPGQGLQFLFEYFSETQRNKGNFPGRFSGRQFSNSRSEMNVSTLELGDSALYLCASSLENEQYFGPGTRLTVT.

The V call is TRBV28, the J call TRBJ1-5, with a possible D match to TRBD1 (5 bases). The CDR3 loop spans 16 amino acids. Germline loops: CDR1 MDHEN, CDR2 SYDVKM. V lost 6 bases, J lost 1 base, and 16 bases lay in between. CDR3 amino acids: CASRSSGWDSNQPQHF. The CDR3 DNA is TGTGCCAGCAGGTCCTCCGGGTGGGACAGCAATCAGCCCCAGCATTTT.

The J gene is TRBJ2-7, the V gene TRBV3-1 (or the pseudogene TRBV3-2); D not certain. With 2 bases removed from V and 3 bases from J, the gap between germline ends came to 11 bases. Germline V gene sequence: CDR1 LGHDT, CDR2 YNNKEL (reference sequence). This CDR3 spans 14 amino acids. CDR3 amino acids: CASSQLASRYEQYF. CDR3 nucleotide sequence: TGTGCCAGCAGCCAACTCGCCTCACGCTACGAGCAGTACTTC.

This rearrangement joins TRBV5-6 to TRBJ1-1, with D unclear. The CDR3 loop spans 16 amino acids. The germline CDR1 and CDR2 sequences are SGHDT and YYEEEE. V lost 6 bases, J lost 1 base, and 19 bases lay in between. The CDR3 loop is CASNLRSGNTNTEAFF. CDR3 in DNA: TGTGCCAGCAACCTCCGGTCTGGGAACACGAACACTGAAGCTTTCTTT. Complete variable domain (other parts from reference TRBV5-6 and TRBJ1-1): DAGVTQSPTHLIKTRGQQVTLRCSPKSGHDTVSWYQQALGQGPQFIFQYYEEEERQRGNFPDRFSGHQFPNYSSELNVNALLLGDSALYLCASNLRSGNTNTEAFFGQGTRLTVV.

This clone was seen once. The chain links TRBV7-8 to TRBJ2-7; D is unclear. The CDR3 is 15 amino acids. Trimming cost V 0 bases and J 0 bases, with 9 bases left between them. Germline CDR1 is SGHVS and CDR2 is FQNEAQ. The CDR3 sequence: CASSLATRTSYEQYF. Here the CDR3 DNA reads TGTGCCAGCAGCTTAGCGACGCGGACCTCCTACGAGCAGTACTTC.

The rearrangement uses TRBV6-1 and TRBJ1-1, with D perhaps matching TRBD1 (6 bases). Germline lookup yields CDR1 MNHNS and CDR2 SASEGT. Between the trimmed V and J ends, which lost 1 base and 5 bases, there was a span of 11 bases. The CDR3 runs 14 residues. The CDR3 nucleotides are TGTGCCAGCAGTGAAGTCCGGCAGGGGACTGAAGCTTTCTTT. Its translation: CASSEVRQGTEAFF.

V is TRBV19 and J is TRBJ1-2; 10 nucleotides match TRBD1. The junction had 2 bases not matched to a gene; V was cut back by 0 bases and J by 4 bases. Looked up from germline, CDR1 is LNHDA and CDR2 is SQIVND (reference sequence). This CDR3 region has 15 residues. The CDR3 bases are TGTGCCAGTAGTATAGAAGGACAGGGGGGCTATGGCTACACCTTC. It is translated as CASSIEGQGGYGYTF.

This chain uses TRBV29-1 with TRBJ1-2; D is uncertain. Trimming took 7 bases from V and 1 from J, leaving 10 bases between them. The germline CDR1 and CDR2 sequences are SQVTM and ANQGSEA. This CDR3 has 12 amino acids. The CDR3 coding sequence is TGCAGCGAGCTGGACGATAACTATGGCTACACCTTC. This encodes CSELDDNYGYTF.

This sequence joins TRBV9 and TRBJ1-1, with a tentative D call TRBD1 (6 bases). Germline CDR1 is SGDLS and CDR2 is YYNGEE. There are 14 residues in the CDR3. Trimming took off 3 bases at V and 1 base at J, with 10 bases between the two ends. As DNA, the CDR3 is TGTGCCAGCAGCGCTGGACAGTCGAACACTGAAGCTTTCTTT. Translation: CASSAGQSNTEAFF.

V is TRBV19 and J is TRBJ2-7; D not resolved. Looked up from germline, CDR1 is LNHDA and CDR2 is SQIVND (reference sequence). V lost 3 bases to trimming and J lost 4 bases, with 13 bases between them. The CDR3 loop spans 14 amino acids. CDR3 in DNA: TGTGCCAGTAGTATCGAAGGATTCGGGTACGAGCAGTACTTC. Translation: CASSIEGFGYEQYF.

This chain connects TRBV15 to TRBJ1-2; tentatively, D is TRBD1 (6 bases). The CDR3 covers 18 residues. Germline V lookup: CDR1 LNHNV, CDR2 YYDKDF (reference sequence). Trimming took 0 bases from V and 8 from J, leaving 25 bases between them. The CDR3 region is CATSRDRRVAGTLEGYTF. The CDR3 DNA is TGTGCCACCAGCAGAGATAGGCGGGTCGCCGGGACATTAGAGGGCTACACCTTC.

This clone was picked up one time. The chain joins TRBV10-3 to TRBJ1-4; TRBD1 might be the D (5 bases). CDR1 ENHRY and CDR2 SYGVKD come from the germline V gene. Trimming shortened V by 6 bases and J by 8 bases, and 16 bases separated the two germline ends. The CDR3 is 14 amino acids. This CDR3 reads CAISGTPGREKLFF. In DNA form, the CDR3 reads TGTGCCATCAGCGGGACCCCGGGTAGGGAAAAACTGTTTTTT.

The rearrangement uses TRBV2 and TRBJ1-1; tentatively, D is TRBD1 (6 bases). The germline V gene has CDR1 SNHLY and CDR2 FYNNEI. V was shortened by 6 bases and J by 4 bases, with 18 bases between the two germline ends. The CDR3 length is 15 residues. As DNA, the CDR3 is TGTGCCAGCAGGATACAGGGTGAGGATGGCACTGAAGCTTTCTTT. Its protein product is CASRIQGEDGTEAFF.

The chain joins TRBV30 to TRBJ1-3; 9 nucleotides line up with TRBD1. The junction had 10 bases not matched to a gene; V was cut back by 2 bases and J by 8 bases. Germline values: CDR1 GTSNPN, CDR2 SVGIG (reference sequence). The CDR3 is 15 amino acids. CDR3: CAWSFAGTGLDTIYF. In DNA, the CDR3 is TGTGCCTGGAGTTTTGCCGGGACAGGGTTAGACACCATATATTTT.

V is TRBV5-1 and J is TRBJ1-1; TRBD1 matches 7 bases. The germline V gene encodes CDR1 SGHRS and CDR2 YFSETQ. J gave up 2 bases and V 4 bases, and 5 bases lay outside the gene matches. CDR3 length equals 14 residues. The CDR3: CASSTGDGNTEAFF. In nucleotides, the CDR3 is TGCGCCAGCAGCACAGGGGACGGAAACACTGAAGCTTTCTTT.

The chain is built from TRBV5-1 and TRBJ1-1; possible D gene TRBD1, 6 bases. The germline V gene encodes CDR1 SGHRS and CDR2 YFSETQ. V was shortened by 2 bases and J by 0 bases, with 17 bases between the two germline ends. CDR3 length equals 17 residues. The CDR3 DNA reads TGCGCCAGCAGCTTAGGGACCACAGGGACGATGAACACTGAAGCTTTCTTT. It translates to CASSLGTTGTMNTEAFF.

V usage is TRBV5-1 and J usage is TRBJ2-5, with TRBD2 as a possible D gene (6 bases). CDR1 and CDR2 (germline): SGHRS, YFSETQ. The CDR3 has 13 amino acids. Trimming left V 3 bases short and J 5 bases short, with 11 bases between. CDR3 DNA sequence: TGCGCCAGCAGCTCGCCGGCGGGGGAGACCCAGTACTTC. Encoded protein: CASSSPAGETQYF.

V usage is TRBV13 and J usage is TRBJ1-1, with D possibly being TRBD1 (5 bases). The CDR3 has 15 amino acids. The ends were cut back, 4 bases at V and 4 bases at J, with 16 bases in the middle. From germline, CDR1 is PRHDT and CDR2 FYEKMQ (reference sequence). CDR3 nucleotides: TGTGCCAGCAGCTCCCCGCGTAGGGGTACCACTGAAGCTTTCTTT. Translation gives CASSSPRRGTTEAFF.

V and J are TRBV2 and TRBJ1-2; unclear D gene. This CDR3 region has 12 residues. Trimming shortened V by 4 bases and J by 12 bases, and 15 bases separated the two germline ends. Per germline, CDR1 SNHLY and CDR2 FYNNEI. The CDR3 DNA follows: TGTGCCAGCAGTGTAGTCAACCTCGGCAACACCTTC. Translating gives CASSVVNLGNTF.

The rearrangement uses TRBV4-1 and TRBJ1-2, with D unclear. Germline V gene sequence: CDR1 MGHRA, CDR2 YSYEKL. Trimming took 0 bases from V and 3 from J, leaving 8 bases between them. The CDR3 length is 14 residues. CDR3 sequence (DNA): TGCGCCAGCAGCCAAGAGTACATCCACTATGGCTACACCTTC. Encoded protein: CASSQEYIHYGYTF.

The genes are TRBV2 and TRBJ2-7; 8 bases map to TRBD2. With 5 bases clipped from V and 4 bases from J, the junction kept 10 bases outside the gene matches. The CDR3 contains 15 residues. Per germline, CDR1 SNHLY and CDR2 FYNNEI. The CDR3 sequence is CASSRGSGRGYEQYF. The CDR3 nucleotides are TGTGCCAGCAGTAGGGGGAGCGGGAGAGGGTACGAGCAGTACTTC.